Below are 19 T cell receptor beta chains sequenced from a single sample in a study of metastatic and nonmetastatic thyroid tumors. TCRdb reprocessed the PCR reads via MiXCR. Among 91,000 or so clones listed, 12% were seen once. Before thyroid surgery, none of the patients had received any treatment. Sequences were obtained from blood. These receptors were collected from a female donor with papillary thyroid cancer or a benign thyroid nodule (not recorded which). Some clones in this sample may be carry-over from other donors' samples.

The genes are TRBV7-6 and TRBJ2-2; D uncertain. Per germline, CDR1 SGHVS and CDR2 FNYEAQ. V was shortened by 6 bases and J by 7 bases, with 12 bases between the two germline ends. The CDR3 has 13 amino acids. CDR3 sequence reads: CASSHSEYGELFF. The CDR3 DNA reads TGTGCCAGCAGTCATAGTGAGTACGGGGAGCTGTTTTTT.

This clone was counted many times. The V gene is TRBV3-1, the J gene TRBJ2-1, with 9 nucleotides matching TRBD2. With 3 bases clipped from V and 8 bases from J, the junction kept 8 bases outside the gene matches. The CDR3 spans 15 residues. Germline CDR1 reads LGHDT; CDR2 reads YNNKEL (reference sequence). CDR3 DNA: TGTGCCAGCAGCCAGGGTAGCGGGAGTTGGTATGAGCAGTTCTTC. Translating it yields CASSQGSGSWYEQFF.

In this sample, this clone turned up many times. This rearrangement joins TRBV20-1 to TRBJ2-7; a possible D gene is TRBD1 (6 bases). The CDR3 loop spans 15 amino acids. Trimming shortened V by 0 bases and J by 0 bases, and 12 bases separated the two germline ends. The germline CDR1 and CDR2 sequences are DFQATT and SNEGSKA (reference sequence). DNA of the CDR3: TGCAGTGCTAGAGAGACAGGAGCCTTCTCCTACGAGCAGTACTTC. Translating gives CSARETGAFSYEQYF.

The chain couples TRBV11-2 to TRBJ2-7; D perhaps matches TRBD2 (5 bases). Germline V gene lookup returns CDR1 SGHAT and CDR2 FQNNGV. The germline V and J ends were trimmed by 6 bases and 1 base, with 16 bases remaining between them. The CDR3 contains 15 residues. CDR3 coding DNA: TGTGCCAGCAGGGGGTCGAGGGCCGGGTCCTACGAGCAGTACTTC. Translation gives CASRGSRAGSYEQYF.

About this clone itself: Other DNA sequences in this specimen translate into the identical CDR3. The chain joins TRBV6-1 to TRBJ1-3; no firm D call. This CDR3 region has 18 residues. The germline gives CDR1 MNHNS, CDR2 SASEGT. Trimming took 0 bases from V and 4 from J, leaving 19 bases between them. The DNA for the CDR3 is TGTGCCAGCAGTGAAGCTCTTCTTGCTGGGCTTCTAGGAAACACCATATATTTT. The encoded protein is CASSEALLAGLLGNTIYF.

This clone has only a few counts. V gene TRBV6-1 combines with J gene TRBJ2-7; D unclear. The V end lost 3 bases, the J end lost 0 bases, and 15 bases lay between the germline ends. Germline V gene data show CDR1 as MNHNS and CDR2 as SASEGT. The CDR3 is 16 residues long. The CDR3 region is CASSDPGRRDSYEQYF. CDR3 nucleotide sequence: TGTGCCAGCAGTGACCCCGGAAGAAGAGACTCCTACGAGCAGTACTTC.

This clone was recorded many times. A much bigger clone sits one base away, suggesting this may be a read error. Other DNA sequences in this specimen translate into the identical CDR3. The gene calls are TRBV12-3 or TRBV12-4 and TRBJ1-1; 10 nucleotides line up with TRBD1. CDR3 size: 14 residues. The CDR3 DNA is TGTGCCAGCAGTCTGGGACAGGGGAACACTGAAGCCTTCTTT. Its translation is CASSLGQGNTEAFF.

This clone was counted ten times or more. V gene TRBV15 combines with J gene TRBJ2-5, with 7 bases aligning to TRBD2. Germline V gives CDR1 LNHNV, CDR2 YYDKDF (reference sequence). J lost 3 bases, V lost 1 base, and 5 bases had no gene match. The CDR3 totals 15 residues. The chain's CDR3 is CATSRAWLAEETQYF. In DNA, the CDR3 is TGTGCCACCAGCAGAGCATGGCTAGCGGAAGAGACCCAGTACTTC.

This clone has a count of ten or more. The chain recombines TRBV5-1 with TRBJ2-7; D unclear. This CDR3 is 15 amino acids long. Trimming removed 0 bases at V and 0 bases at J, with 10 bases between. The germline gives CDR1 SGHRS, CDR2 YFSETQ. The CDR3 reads CASSLDSGRSYEQYF. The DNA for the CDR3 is TGCGCCAGCAGCTTGGACTCGGGTCGCTCCTACGAGCAGTACTTC. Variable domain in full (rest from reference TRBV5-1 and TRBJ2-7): KAGVTQTPRYLIKTRGQQVTLSCSPISGHRSVSWYQQTPGQGLQFLFEYFSETQRNKGNFPGRFSGRQFSNSRSEMNVSTLELGDSALYLCASSLDSGRSYEQYFGPGTRLTVT.

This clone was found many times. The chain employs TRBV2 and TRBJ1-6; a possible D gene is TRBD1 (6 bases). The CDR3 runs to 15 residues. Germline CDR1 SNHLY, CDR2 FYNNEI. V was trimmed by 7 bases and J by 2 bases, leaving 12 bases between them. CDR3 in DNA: TGTGCCAGCACTCCAGGGGTACCCTATAATTCACCCCTCCACTTT. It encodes CASTPGVPYNSPLHF.

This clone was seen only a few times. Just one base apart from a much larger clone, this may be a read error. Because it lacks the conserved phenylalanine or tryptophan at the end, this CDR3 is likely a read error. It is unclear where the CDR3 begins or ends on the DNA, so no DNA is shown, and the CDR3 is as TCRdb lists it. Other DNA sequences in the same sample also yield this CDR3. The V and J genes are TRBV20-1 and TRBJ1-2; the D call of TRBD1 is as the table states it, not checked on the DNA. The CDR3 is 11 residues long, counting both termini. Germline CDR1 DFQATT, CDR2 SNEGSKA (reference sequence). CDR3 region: CSASPRDPFRS.

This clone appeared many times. The CDR3 DNA reads TGTGCCACCAGTGACTCGCAGACTGGCACTGAAGCTTTCTTT. Its translation: CATSDSQTGTEAFF. V gene TRBV24-1 combines with J gene TRBJ1-1; D call uncertain. Germline V gives CDR1 KGHDR, CDR2 SFDVKD. The CDR3 runs 14 residues. The V and J ends lost 4 bases and 4 bases respectively, with 12 bases between them.

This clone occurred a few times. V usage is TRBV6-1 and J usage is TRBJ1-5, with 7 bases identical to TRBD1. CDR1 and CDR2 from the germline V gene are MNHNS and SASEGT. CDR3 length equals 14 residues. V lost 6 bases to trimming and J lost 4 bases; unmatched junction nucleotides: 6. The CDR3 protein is CASRTTGNNQPQHF. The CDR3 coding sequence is TGTGCCAGCAGGACGACAGGGAATAATCAGCCCCAGCATTTT.

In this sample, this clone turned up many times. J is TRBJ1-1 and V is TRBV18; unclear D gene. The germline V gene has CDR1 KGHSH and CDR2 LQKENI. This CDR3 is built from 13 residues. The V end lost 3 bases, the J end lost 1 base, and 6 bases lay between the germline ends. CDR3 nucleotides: TGTGCCAGCTCACCTACCCAGAACACTGAAGCTTTCTTT. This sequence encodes CASSPTQNTEAFF.

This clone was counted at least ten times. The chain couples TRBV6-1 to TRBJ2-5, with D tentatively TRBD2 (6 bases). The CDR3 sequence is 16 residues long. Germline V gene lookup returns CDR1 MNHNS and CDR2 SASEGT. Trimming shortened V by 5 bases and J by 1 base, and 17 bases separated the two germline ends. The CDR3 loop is CASSQRPREIQETQYF. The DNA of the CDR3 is TGTGCCAGCAGTCAACGCCCCCGGGAGATCCAAGAGACCCAGTACTTC.

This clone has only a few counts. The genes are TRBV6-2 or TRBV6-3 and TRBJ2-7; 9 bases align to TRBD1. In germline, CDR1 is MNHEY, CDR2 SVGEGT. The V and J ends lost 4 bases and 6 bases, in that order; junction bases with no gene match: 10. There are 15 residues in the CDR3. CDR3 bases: TGTGCCAGCAGTTCCCCGGGACAGGGTGGGTTCGAGCAGTACTTC. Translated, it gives CASSSPGQGGFEQYF.

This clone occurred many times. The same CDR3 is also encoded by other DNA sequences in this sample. The CDR3 bases are TGCAGTGCTCCCGGACAGATCTACAATGAGCAGTTCTTC. Translated: CSAPGQIYNEQFF. The chain recombines TRBV20-1 with TRBJ2-1; D perhaps matches TRBD1 (6 bases). Deletions cut 5 bases from V and 3 bases from J, with 11 bases between. The CDR3 has 13 residues. Germline CDR1 is DFQATT and CDR2 is SNEGSKA (reference sequence).

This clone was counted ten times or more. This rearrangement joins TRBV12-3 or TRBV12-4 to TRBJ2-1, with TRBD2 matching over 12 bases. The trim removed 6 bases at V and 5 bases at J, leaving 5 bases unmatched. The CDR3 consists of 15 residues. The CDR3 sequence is CASSPTSGSNNEQFF. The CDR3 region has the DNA TGTGCCAGCAGCCCGACTAGCGGGAGCAACAATGAGCAGTTCTTC.

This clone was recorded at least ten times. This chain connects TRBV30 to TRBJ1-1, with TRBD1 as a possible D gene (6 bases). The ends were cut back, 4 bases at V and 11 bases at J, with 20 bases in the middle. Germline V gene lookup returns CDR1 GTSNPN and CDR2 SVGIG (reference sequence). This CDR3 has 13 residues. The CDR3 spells CAWITGLGARAFF. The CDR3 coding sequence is TGTGCCTGGATAACAGGGTTGGGTGCGCGGGCTTTCTTT.